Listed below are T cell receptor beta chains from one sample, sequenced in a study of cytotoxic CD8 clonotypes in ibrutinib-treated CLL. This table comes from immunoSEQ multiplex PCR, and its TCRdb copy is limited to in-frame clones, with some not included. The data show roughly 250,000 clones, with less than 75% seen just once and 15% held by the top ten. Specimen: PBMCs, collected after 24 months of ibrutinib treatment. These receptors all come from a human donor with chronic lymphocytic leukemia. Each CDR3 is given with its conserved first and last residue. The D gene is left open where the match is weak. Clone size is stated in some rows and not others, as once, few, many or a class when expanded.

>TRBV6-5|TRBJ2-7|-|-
TGTGCCAGCTATACAGAGAGCTCCTACGAGCAGTACTTC
CASYTESSYEQYF
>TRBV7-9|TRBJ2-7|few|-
TGTGCCAGCAGCTGGCAGGGTTTCGAGCAGTACTTC
CASSWQGFEQYF
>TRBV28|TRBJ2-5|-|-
TGTGCCAGCAACTTAGGACACAACAAATTCCAAGAGACCCAGTACTTC
CASNLGHNKFQETQYF
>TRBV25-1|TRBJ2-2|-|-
TGTGCCAGCAGTGTCGTAGCTCCGGGGGAGCTGTTTTTT
CASSVVAPGELFF
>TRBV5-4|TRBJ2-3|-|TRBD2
TGTGCCAGCAGCCAAGGACTAGCGCTTAGCACAGATACGCAGTATTTT
CASSQGLALSTDTQYF
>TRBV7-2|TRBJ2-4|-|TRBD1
TGTGCCAGCAGCCATACCGGGACAGATAAAAACATTCAGTACTTC
CASSHTGTDKNIQYF
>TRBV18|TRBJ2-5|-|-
TGTGCCAGCTCACCCCCCGGGGATCCAGAGACCCAGTACTTC
CASSPPGDPETQYF
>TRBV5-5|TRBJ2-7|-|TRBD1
TGTGCCAGCAGCCAAGGGACAGGGCCATGGAACGAGCAGTACTTC
CASSQGTGPWNEQYF
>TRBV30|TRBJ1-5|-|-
TGTGCCTGGAGTGTAGGGGGGCAGGAGCCCCAGCATTTT
CAWSVGGQEPQHF
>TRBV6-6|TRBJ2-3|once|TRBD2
TGTGCCAGCTCGTGGCGGGAGGCAGATACGCAGTATTTT
CASSWREADTQYF
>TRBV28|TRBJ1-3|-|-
TGTGCCAGCAGCCGCCGTGACCGGAGGCGAAACACCATATATTTT
CASSRRDRRRNTIYF
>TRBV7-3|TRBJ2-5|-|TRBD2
TGTGCCAGCAGCTTAATCCCGGGAGGGGGGGAGACCCAGTACTTC
CASSLIPGGGETQYF
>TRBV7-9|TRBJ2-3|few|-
TGTGCCAGCAGCGAGACCACCGGGATCCACCCAGATACGCAGTATTTT
CASSETTGIHPDTQYF
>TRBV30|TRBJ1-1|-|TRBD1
TGTGCCTGGAGCCTGAGGGGGCTCAACACTGAAGCTTTCTTT
CAWSLRGLNTEAFF
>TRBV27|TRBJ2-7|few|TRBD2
TGTGCCAGCAGTTTTGGGGCGGGGGCCTACGAGCAGTACTTC
CASSFGAGAYEQYF
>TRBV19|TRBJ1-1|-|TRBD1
TGTGCCAGTAGTATTCGGACAGGATTGAACACTGAAGCTTTCTTT
CASSIRTGLNTEAFF
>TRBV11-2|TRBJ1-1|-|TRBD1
TGTGCCAGCAGCTTAGCAGGGGGCACTGAAGCTTTCTTT
CASSLAGGTEAFF
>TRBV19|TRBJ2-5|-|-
TGTGCCAGTAGTATGCGAGTACACGAGACCCAGTACTTC
CASSMRVHETQYF
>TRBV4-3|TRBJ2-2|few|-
TGCGCCAGCAGCCAAGCCGGACTGTTTACCGGGGAGCTGTTTTTT
CASSQAGLFTGELFF
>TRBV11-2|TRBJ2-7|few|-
TGTGCCAGCAGCTTAGGGAATGCAGCGTCCTACGAGCAGTACTTC
CASSLGNAASYEQYF
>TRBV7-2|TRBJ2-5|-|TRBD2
TGTGCCAGCAGCTTGGGACTAGCGGGACAAGAGACCCAGTACTTC
CASSLGLAGQETQYF
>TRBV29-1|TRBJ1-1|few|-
TGCAGCGGCCAACAGGGAGGTTGGACTGAAGCTTTCTTT
CSGQQGGWTEAFF
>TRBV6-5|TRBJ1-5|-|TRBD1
TGTGCCAGCAGCCGGACCGGGACAGGGGAACAGCCCCAGCATTTT
CASSRTGTGEQPQHF
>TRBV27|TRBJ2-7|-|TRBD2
TGTGCCAGCAGTTTATCGACTAGCGGTAGAGGTCGGTACGAGCAGTACTTC
CASSLSTSGRGRYEQYF
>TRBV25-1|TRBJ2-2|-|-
TGTGCCAGCAGGCCGAGTACGAACACCGGGGAGCTGTTTTTT
CASRPSTNTGELFF
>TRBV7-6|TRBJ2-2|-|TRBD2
TGTGCCAGCAGCTTATCTCTAGCGGGAGGCCCCGGGGAGCTGTTTTTT
CASSLSLAGGPGELFF
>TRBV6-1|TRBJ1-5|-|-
TGTGCCAGCAGTGTGGAGGGATTGGGCAATCAGCCCCAGCATTTT
CASSVEGLGNQPQHF
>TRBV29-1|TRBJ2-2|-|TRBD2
TGCAGCGTCTTGCCTAGCGGGGTAAACACCGGGGAGCTGTTTTTT
CSVLPSGVNTGELFF